A selection of T cell receptor beta chains follows, all from one sample in a study of beta chain features in type 1 diabetes. Libraries were prepared by immunoSEQ multiplex PCR; TCRdb keeps only in-frame clonotypes and omits some of them. The profile shows more than 550,000 clones, more than 12% of them singletons. The specimen sequenced was naive CD4+ T cells from blood. The receptors derive from a man in his late teens or twenties with type 1 diabetes. The CDR3 runs from the conserved cysteine through the conserved F or W. D genes are given only for firm matches. Clone size, where shown, is once, few, many, or a class for clones that have expanded.

D	V	J	size	CDR3	DNA
.	TRBV7-2	TRBJ2-3	.	CASLREAKDTQYF	TGTGCCAGCCTTCGGGAAGCGAAAGATACGCAGTATTTT
TRBD2	TRBV5-1	TRBJ2-3	few	CASSRWTRTGTDTQYF	TGCGCCAGCAGCCGATGGACTAGGACGGGAACAGATACGCAGTATTTT
.	TRBV29-1	TRBJ1-1	.	CSHVLVSRQTEAFF	TGCAGCCACGTGCTAGTCTCGCGGCAGACTGAAGCTTTCTTT
TRBD2	TRBV9	TRBJ2-1	.	CASSPAPAGASYNEQFF	TGTGCCAGCAGCCCAGCTCCAGCGGGAGCGTCCTACAATGAGCAGTTCTTC
.	TRBV30	TRBJ2-1	.	CAWSVGGTYNEQFF	TGTGCCTGGAGTGTAGGCGGTACCTACAATGAGCAGTTCTTC
.	TRBV13	TRBJ2-1	.	CASSLNSRGGSYNEQFF	TGTGCCAGCAGCTTAAATTCTAGGGGGGGCTCCTACAATGAGCAGTTCTTC
TRBD1	TRBV28	TRBJ1-3	.	CASSLLPDRVGNTIYF	TGTGCCAGCAGTTTACTCCCGGACAGGGTTGGAAACACCATATATTTT
TRBD2	TRBV5-1	TRBJ2-2	.	CASSPPERGGTGELFF	TGCGCCAGCAGCCCCCCGGAGCGGGGGGGCACCGGGGAGCTGTTTTTT
.	TRBV5-1	TRBJ2-3	.	CASSLATRTDTQYF	TGCGCCAGCAGCTTGGCAACTCGCACAGATACGCAGTATTTT
.	TRBV30	TRBJ2-7	.	CASEREQGFYEQYF	TGTGCCTCCGAGAGGGAACAGGGTTTCTACGAGCAGTACTTC
.	TRBV11-2	TRBJ1-1	.	CASSPHERDTEAFF	TGTGCCAGCAGCCCCCACGAGCGGGACACTGAAGCTTTCTTT
TRBD1	TRBV7-3	TRBJ1-1	.	CASSPRQGSTEAFF	TGTGCCAGCAGCCCCCGACAGGGGAGCACTGAAGCTTTCTTT
TRBD2	TRBV30	TRBJ2-1	few	CAWSLAGGRYNEQFF	TGTGCCTGGAGTCTAGCGGGGGGGCGGTACAATGAGCAGTTCTTC
.	TRBV10-3	TRBJ1-2	.	CAISESISRQSYGYTF	TGTGCCATCAGTGAGTCGATTTCTCGACAGAGCTATGGCTACACCTTC
.	TRBV30	TRBJ1-1	few	CAWSATKEAFF	TGTGCCTGGAGCGCAACCAAGGAAGCTTTCTTT
.	TRBV7-9	TRBJ2-3	.	CASSLVGTDTQYF	TGTGCCAGCAGCTTAGTGGGGACAGATACGCAGTATTTT
TRBD2	TRBV7-2	TRBJ2-3	few	CASSLVAGLTDTQYF	TGTGCCAGCAGTCTGGTAGCGGGACTCACAGATACGCAGTATTTT
.	TRBV7-2	TRBJ2-1	few	CASSPTGPYSYNEQFF	TGTGCCAGCAGCCCAACAGGACCTTATTCCTACAATGAGCAGTTCTTC
.	TRBV7-9	TRBJ1-1	.	CASTLSSPEAFF	TGTGCCAGCACCCTATCTTCCCCTGAAGCTTTCTTT
.	TRBV1	TRBJ2-7	.	CTSSQDNYEQYF	TGCACCAGCAGCCAAGATAACTACGAGCAGTACTTC
TRBD2	TRBV5-1	TRBJ2-5	.	CASSLGGSTGGFGETQYF	TGCGCCAGCAGCTTGGGCGGAAGTACGGGAGGATTTGGGGAGACCCAGTACTTC
.	TRBV30	TRBJ2-1	once	CAWKKGLRLGDEQFF	TGTGCCTGGAAAAAAGGACTCCGCTTAGGCGATGAGCAGTTCTTC
.	TRBV6-5	TRBJ1-2	few	CASRRTSPSGGYTF	TGTGCCAGCAGACGGACTTCTCCCTCTGGAGGCTACACCTTC
.	TRBV27	TRBJ1-1	.	CASNFNGDTEAFF	TGTGCCAGCAATTTCAATGGGGACACTGAAGCTTTCTTT
.	TRBV28	TRBJ2-2	few	CASSFGGVNTGELFF	TGTGCCAGCAGTTTCGGAGGGGTTAACACCGGGGAGCTGTTTTTT
.	TRBV30	TRBJ2-1	.	CAWSTIQIYNEQFF	TGTGCCTGGAGTACTATCCAAATTTACAATGAGCAGTTCTTC
.	TRBV25-1	TRBJ1-1	.	CASSEFRAPTEAFF	TGTGCCAGCAGTGAATTTCGCGCCCCCACTGAAGCTTTCTTT
TRBD1	TRBV28	TRBJ2-5	few	CASSPGQGETQYF	TGTGCCAGCAGTCCAGGACAGGGAGAGACCCAGTACTTC
TRBD2	TRBV28	TRBJ2-3	.	CASSRGTSGLTDTQYF	TGTGCCAGCAGCCGCGGGACTAGCGGACTAACAGATACGCAGTATTTT
.	TRBV20-1	TRBJ2-2	.	CSARAPGELFF	TGCAGTGCTAGGGCCCCCGGGGAGCTGTTTTTT
TRBD1	TRBV30	TRBJ2-3	few	CAWRLTGTTDTQYF	TGTGCCTGGAGGCTGACAGGGACCACAGATACGCAGTATTTT
.	TRBV5-6	TRBJ1-2	few	CASSESGGGYTF	TGTGCCAGCAGCGAGTCGGGAGGCGGCTACACCTTC
.	TRBV19	TRBJ1-4	few	CASSRNEKLFF	TGTGCCAGTAGCCGAAATGAAAAACTGTTTTTT
.	TRBV10-3	TRBJ1-5	.	CAISELRAENQPQHF	TGTGCCATCAGTGAACTCAGGGCTGAGAATCAGCCCCAGCATTTT
.	TRBV30	TRBJ1-6	.	CAWSVEKFPLHF	TGTGCCTGGAGTGTTGAGAAGTTTCCCCTCCACTTT
TRBD1	TRBV29-1	TRBJ2-3	few	CSVSAGGPDTQYF	TGCAGCGTATCGGCAGGGGGTCCTGATACGCAGTATTTT
.	TRBV28	TRBJ2-6	.	CASCVGANVLTF	TGTGCCTCATGCGTCGGGGCCAACGTCCTGACTTTC
TRBD2	TRBV7-8	TRBJ2-7	.	CASSLREGHEQYF	TGTGCCAGCAGCTTAAGGGAGGGGCACGAGCAGTACTTC
.	TRBV4-2	TRBJ1-5	.	CASSQGGGNPGPQHF	TGTGCCAGCAGCCAAGGGGGCGGGAACCCGGGGCCCCAGCATTTT
.	TRBV28	TRBJ1-1	.	CASSPNYPGRDTEAFF	TGTGCCAGCAGCCCGAACTATCCGGGGAGGGACACTGAAGCTTTCTTT
.	TRBV27	TRBJ1-5	once	CASSFASAGNQPQHF	TGTGCCAGCAGTTTTGCATCGGCGGGCAATCAGCCCCAGCATTTT
.	TRBV7-9	TRBJ2-7	.	CASSLTRADEQYF	TGTGCCAGCAGCTTAACTAGAGCGGACGAGCAGTACTTC
TRBD1	TRBV7-2	TRBJ2-5	.	CASSLDRGRETQYF	TGTGCCAGCAGCCTCGACAGGGGGAGAGAGACCCAGTACTTC
.	TRBV9	TRBJ1-5	.	CASSLEGKGNQPQHF	TGTGCCAGCAGCCTAGAGGGGAAAGGCAATCAGCCCCAGCATTTT